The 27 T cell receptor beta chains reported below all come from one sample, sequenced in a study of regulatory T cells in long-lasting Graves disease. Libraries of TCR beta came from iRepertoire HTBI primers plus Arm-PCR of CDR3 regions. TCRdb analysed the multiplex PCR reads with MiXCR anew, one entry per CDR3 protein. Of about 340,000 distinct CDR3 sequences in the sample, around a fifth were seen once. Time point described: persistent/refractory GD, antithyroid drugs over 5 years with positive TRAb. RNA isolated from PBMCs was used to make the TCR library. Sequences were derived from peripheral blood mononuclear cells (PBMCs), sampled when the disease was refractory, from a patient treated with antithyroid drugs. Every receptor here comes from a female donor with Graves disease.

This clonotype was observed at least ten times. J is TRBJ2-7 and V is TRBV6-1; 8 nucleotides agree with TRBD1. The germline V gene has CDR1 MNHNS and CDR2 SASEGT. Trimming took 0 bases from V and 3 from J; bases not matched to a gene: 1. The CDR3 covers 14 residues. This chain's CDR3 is CASSEAGTGYEQYF. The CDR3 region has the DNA TGTGCCAGCAGTGAAGCCGGGACAGGCTACGAGCAGTACTTC.

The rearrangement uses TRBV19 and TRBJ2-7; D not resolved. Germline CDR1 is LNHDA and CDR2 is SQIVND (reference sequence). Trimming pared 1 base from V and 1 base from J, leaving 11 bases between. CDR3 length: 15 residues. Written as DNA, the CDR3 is TGTGCCAGTAGTATAGGCTTCGGGCCATCCTACGAGCAGTACTTC. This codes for CASSIGFGPSYEQYF. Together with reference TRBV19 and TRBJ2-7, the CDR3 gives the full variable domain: DGGITQSPKYLFRKEGQNVTLSCEQNLNHDAMYWYRQDPGQGLRLIYYSQIVNDFQKGDIAEGYSVSREKKESFPLTVTSAQKNPTAFYLCASSIGFGPSYEQYFGPGTRLTVT.

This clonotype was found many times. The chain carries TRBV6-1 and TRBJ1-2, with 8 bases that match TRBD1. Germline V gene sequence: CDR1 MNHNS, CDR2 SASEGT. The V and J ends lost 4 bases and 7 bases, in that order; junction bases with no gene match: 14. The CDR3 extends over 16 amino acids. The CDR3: CASSARDRSALGGYTF. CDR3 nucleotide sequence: TGTGCCAGCAGTGCCCGGGACAGGTCGGCCTTAGGTGGCTACACCTTC.

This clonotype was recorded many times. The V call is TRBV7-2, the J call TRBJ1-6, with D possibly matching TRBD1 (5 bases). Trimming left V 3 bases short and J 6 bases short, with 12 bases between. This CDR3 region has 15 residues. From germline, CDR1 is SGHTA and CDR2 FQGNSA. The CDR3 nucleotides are TGTGCCAGCAGCTTTGGTAGGGACCCTAATTCACCCCTCCACTTT. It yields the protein CASSFGRDPNSPLHF.

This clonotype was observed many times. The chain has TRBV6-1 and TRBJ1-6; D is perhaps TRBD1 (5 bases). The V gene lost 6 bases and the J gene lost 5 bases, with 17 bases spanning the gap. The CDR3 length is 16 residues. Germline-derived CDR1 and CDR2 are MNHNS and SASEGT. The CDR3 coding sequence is TGTGCCAGCAGCATTCCGGGGACGGGGAATAATTCACCCCTCCACTTT. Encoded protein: CASSIPGTGNNSPLHF.

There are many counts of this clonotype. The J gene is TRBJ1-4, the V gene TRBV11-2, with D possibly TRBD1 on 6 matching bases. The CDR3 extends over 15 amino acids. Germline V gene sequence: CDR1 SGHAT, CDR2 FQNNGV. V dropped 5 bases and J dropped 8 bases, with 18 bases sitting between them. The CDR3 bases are TGTGCCAGCAGCCTTAGTGGGGGCGCTGGGGAAAAACTGTTTTTT. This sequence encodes CASSLSGGAGEKLFF.

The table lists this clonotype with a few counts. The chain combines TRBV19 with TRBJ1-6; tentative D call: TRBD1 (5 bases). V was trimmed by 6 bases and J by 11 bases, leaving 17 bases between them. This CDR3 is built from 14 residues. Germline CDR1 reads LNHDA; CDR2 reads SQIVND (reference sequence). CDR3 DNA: TGTGCCAGTAGGGTCCAGGGTTCCGGGACACCCCTCCACTTT. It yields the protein CASRVQGSGTPLHF.

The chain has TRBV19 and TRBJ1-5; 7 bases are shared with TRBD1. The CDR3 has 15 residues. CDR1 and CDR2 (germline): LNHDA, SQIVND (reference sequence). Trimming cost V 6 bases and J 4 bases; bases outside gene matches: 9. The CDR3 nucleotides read TGTGCCAGTAGCCTTCAGGGGGGGTTTAATCAGCCCCAGCATTTT. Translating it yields CASSLQGGFNQPQHF.

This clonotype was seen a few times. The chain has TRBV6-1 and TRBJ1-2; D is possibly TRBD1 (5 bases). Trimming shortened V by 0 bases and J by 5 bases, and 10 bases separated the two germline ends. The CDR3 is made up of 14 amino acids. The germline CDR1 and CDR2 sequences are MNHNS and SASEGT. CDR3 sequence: CASSEALQGYGYTF. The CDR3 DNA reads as TGTGCCAGCAGTGAAGCGCTTCAGGGATATGGCTACACCTTC.

The chain's CDR3 is CASSPHGLVSGELFF. The CDR3 DNA sequence: TGTGCCAGCAGCCCCCATGGACTAGTCTCCGGGGAGCTGTTTTTT. J is TRBJ2-2 and V is TRBV6-1, with TRBD2 matching 7 bases. The length of the CDR3 is 15 residues. V trimming: 6 bases; J trimming: 6 bases; junction bases outside the gene matches: 10. CDR1 and CDR2 from the germline V gene are MNHNS and SASEGT.

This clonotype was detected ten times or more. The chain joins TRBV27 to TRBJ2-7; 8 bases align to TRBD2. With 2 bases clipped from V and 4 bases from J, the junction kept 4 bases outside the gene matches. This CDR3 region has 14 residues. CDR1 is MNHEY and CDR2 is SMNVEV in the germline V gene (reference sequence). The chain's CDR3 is CASSLRAGAYEQYF. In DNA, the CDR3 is TGTGCCAGCAGTTTAAGAGCGGGGGCGTACGAGCAGTACTTC.

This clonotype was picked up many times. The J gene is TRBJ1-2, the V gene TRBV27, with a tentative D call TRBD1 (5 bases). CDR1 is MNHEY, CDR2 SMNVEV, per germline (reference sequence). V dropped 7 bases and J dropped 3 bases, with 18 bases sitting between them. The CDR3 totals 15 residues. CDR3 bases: TGTGCCAGCACCTCCCGGGCGGGGGGGGACTATGGCTACACCTTC. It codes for CASTSRAGGDYGYTF.

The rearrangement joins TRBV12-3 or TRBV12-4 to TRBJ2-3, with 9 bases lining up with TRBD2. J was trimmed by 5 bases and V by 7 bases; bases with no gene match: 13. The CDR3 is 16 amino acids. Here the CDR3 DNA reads TGTGCCAGCACCCCCCGGCGGGGGGGCTATATAGATACGCAGTATTTT. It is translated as CASTPRRGGYIDTQYF.

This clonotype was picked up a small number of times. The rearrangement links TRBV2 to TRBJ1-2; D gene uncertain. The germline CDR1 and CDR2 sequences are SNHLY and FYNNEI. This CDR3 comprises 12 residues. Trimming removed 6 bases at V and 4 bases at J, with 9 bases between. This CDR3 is CASRVPGYGYTF. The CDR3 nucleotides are TGTGCCAGCAGGGTACCCGGCTATGGCTACACCTTC.

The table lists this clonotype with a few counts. DNA of the CDR3: TGCAGCGTTGATCAGGGGGTAATAGGTGGAGCTTTCTTT. Its protein is CSVDQGVIGGAFF. The chain has TRBV29-1 and TRBJ1-1, with 7 bases that match TRBD1. Germline V gene lookup returns CDR1 SQVTM and CDR2 ANQGSEA. This CDR3 spans 13 amino acids. The J segment lost 10 bases and the V segment lost 3 bases, leaving 11 bases of the junction unmatched.

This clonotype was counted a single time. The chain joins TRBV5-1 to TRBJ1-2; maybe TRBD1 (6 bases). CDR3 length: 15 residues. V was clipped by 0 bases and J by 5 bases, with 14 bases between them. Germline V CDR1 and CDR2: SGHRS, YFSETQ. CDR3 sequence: CASSLEGGRRYGYTF. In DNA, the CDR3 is TGCGCCAGCAGCTTGGAAGGGGGGCGCAGGTATGGCTACACCTTC.

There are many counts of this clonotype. The DNA of the CDR3 is TGTGCCAGCAGTTTCACAGTCGGTCAGCCCCAGCATTTT. This encodes CASSFTVGQPQHF. The rearrangement links TRBV12-3 or TRBV12-4 to TRBJ1-5; D remains ambiguous. This CDR3 region has 13 residues. V lost 3 bases, J lost 6 bases, and 9 bases lay in between.

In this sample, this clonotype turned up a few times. CDR3 coding DNA: TGTGCCAGCAGCTTGCTGACAGACCCTAATGAAAAACTGTTTTTT. Protein: CASSLLTDPNEKLFF. V is TRBV7-9 and J is TRBJ1-4; tentative D call: TRBD1 (5 bases). CDR3 size: 15 residues. Germline V gene lookup returns CDR1 SEHNR and CDR2 FQNEAQ (reference sequence). Deletions cut 3 bases from V and 3 bases from J, with 11 bases between.

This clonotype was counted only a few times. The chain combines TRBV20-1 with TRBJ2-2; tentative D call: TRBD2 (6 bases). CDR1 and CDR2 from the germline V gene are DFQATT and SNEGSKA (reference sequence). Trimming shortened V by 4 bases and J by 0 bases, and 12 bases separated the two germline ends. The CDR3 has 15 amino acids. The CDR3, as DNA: TGCAGTGCTAATCATCCGGGGGCGAACACCGGGGAGCTGTTTTTT. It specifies CSANHPGANTGELFF.

Written as DNA, the CDR3 is TGCGCCAGCAGCCATCGGACGGGGTCACAAGAGACCCAGTACTTC. Protein sequence: CASSHRTGSQETQYF. The V call is TRBV4-1, the J call TRBJ2-5; weak D call: TRBD2 (5 bases). Trimming pared 3 bases from V and 2 bases from J, leaving 13 bases between. The V gene's germline CDR1 is MGHRA and CDR2 YSYEKL. The CDR3 is 15 amino acids.

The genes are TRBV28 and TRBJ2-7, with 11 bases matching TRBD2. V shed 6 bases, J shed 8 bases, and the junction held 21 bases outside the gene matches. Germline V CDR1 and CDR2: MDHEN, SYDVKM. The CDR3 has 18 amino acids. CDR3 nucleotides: TGTGCCAGCAGCCCCCTATGGGGTGCTAGCGGGAGGCTATACCAGCAGTACTTC. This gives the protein CASSPLWGASGRLYQQYF.

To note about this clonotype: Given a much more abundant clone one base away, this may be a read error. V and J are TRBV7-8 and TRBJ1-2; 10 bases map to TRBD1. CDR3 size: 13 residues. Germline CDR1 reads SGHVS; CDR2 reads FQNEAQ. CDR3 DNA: TGTGCCAGCAGGGAGACAGGGGGCTATGACTACACCTTC. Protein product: CASRETGGYDYTF.

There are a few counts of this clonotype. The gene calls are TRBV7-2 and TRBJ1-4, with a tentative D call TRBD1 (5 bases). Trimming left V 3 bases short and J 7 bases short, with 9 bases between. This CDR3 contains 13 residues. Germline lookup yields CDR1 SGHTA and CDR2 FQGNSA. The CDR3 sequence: CASSFGHGEKLFF. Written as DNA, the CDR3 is TGTGCCAGCAGCTTCGGACATGGTGAAAAACTGTTTTTT.

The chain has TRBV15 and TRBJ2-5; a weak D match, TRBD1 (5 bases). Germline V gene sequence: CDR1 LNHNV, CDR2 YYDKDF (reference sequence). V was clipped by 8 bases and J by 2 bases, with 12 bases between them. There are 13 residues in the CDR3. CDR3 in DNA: TGTGCCACCGGGATGGGGCGTCAAGAGACCCAGTACTTC. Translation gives CATGMGRQETQYF.

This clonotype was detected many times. The CDR3 DNA is TGCAGTGCTTGGAGGGGTTTGTACGAGCAGTACTTC. Its protein is CSAWRGLYEQYF. The V and J genes are TRBV20-1 and TRBJ2-7; a possible D gene is TRBD2 (6 bases). V gave up 5 bases and J gave up 4 bases, with 12 bases separating them. Germline V gene data show CDR1 as DFQATT and CDR2 as SNEGSKA (reference sequence). The CDR3 extends over 12 amino acids.

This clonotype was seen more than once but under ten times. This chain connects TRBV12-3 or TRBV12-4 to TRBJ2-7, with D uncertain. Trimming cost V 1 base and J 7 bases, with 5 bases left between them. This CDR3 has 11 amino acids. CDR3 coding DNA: TGTGCCAGCAGTTTAGGGGCGGAGCAGTACTTC. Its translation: CASSLGAEQYF.

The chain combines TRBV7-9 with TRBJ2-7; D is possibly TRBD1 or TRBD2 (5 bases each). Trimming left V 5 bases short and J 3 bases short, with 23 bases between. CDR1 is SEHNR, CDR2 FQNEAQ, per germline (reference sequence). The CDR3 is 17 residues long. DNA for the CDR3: TGTGCCAGCAGCCCTATCGACGGGGCACCTGAGGGCTACGAGCAGTACTTC. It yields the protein CASSPIDGAPEGYEQYF.